This T cell receptor beta chain appears in the sequencing data of a study of blood T cell repertoires in COVID-19. Study as a whole: Whether acute or convalescent, the COVID-19 samples came from the United States, Italy and Spain.

Germline V gene data show CDR1 as SGHRS and CDR2 as YFSETQ. V was pared by 0 bases and J by 6 bases, with 10 bases between. This CDR3 region has 14 residues. Only in-frame clones appear in the TCRdb table, and some are missing; sequencing was by immunoSEQ multiplex PCR. The sample has 130,000 to 150,000 clones; about 80% are singletons. The chain recombines TRBV5-1 with TRBJ2-1, with D possibly being TRBD1 (6 bases). This sequence originates from a human donor in a cohort sampled during active COVID-19. The source material was peripheral blood. DNA of the CDR3: TGCGCCAGCAGCTTGGAGGGCAGGGGCAATGAGCAGTTCTTC. It codes for CASSLEGRGNEQFF.